This T cell receptor beta chain was documented in a study of T cells in Graves' hyperthyroidism and ophthalmopathy. TCR beta CDR3 regions were amplified from RNA. HTBI primers were the set used in a first-round RT-PCR of the TCR CDR3. TCRdb passed the multiplex PCR reads through MiXCR, listing each CDR3 protein once. The table shows around 340,000 distinct CDR3 sequences, with roughly 15% occurring only once. Graves' hyperthyroidism showing no ophthalmopathy progression within 18 months was considered stable. Together with thyroid ultrasound, orbital computed tomography, serum thyroxine and TRAb, clinical symptoms were used for diagnoses. Germline CDR1 SGHKS, CDR2 YYEKEE (reference sequence). The V gene lost 5 bases and the J gene lost 7 bases, with 10 bases spanning the gap. The CDR3 is 13 residues long.

This chain uses TRBV5-5 with TRBJ1-6; D gene ambiguous. The sequenced sample was blood. The TCR originated in a man younger than 40 with Graves' hyperthyroidism. The CDR3 region has the DNA TGTGCCAGCAGGCGGAACGAGAATTCACCCCTCCACTTT. The encoded protein is CASRRNENSPLHF.